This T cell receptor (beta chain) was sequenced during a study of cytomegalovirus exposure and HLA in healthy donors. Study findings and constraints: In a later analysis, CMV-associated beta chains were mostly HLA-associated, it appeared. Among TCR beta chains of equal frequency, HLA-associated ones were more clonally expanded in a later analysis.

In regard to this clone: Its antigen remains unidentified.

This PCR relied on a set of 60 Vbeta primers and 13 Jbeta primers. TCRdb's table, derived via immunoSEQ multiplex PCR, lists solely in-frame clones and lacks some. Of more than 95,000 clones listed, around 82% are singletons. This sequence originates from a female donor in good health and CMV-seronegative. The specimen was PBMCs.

For the CDR3, the DNA is TGTGCCAGCAGCTTTTATCTGAACACTGAAGCTTTCTTT. Protein product: CASSFYLNTEAFF. The rearrangement joins TRBV11-2 to TRBJ1-1, with D hard to call. V was shortened by 3 bases and J by 0 bases, with 5 bases between the two germline ends. CDR1 and CDR2 from the germline V gene are SGHAT and FQNNGV. The CDR3 is 13 amino acids.